Listed below are T cell receptor beta chains from one sample, sequenced in a study of glioma-infiltrating T cells after dendritic cell vaccination. Data came from immunoSEQ multiplex PCR; TCRdb stores just in-frame clones and leaves some out. The table shows approximately 82,000 clones, with 70% to 90% occurring only once. The sequences come from blood, collected before dendritic cell vaccination. The receptors stem from a human donor with glioblastoma. Each CDR3 is given with its conserved first and last residue. Fields, in order: J gene, D gene, V gene, clone size, CDR3 protein, CDR3 DNA. The D gene is left open where the match is weak. Not all rows give a size; the values are once, few, many and, for expanded clones, a class.

>TRBJ2-1|TRBD2|TRBV7-3|.
CASSLKGGLAGSYNEQFF
TGTGCCAGCAGCTTAAAAGGGGGACTAGCGGGATCCTACAATGAGCAGTTCTTC
>TRBJ1-2|.|TRBV5-1|.
CASSLNTRDRYGYTF
TGCGCCAGCAGCTTGAATACCCGGGATAGATATGGCTACACCTTC
>TRBJ2-3|.|TRBV4-2|.
CASSLWGGQSTDTQYF
TGTGCCAGCAGCCTATGGGGTGGACAGAGCACAGATACGCAGTATTTT
>TRBJ2-7|TRBD2|TRBV5-1|.
CASRAGESSYEQYF
TGCGCCAGTAGAGCGGGGGAAAGCTCCTACGAGCAGTACTTC
>TRBJ2-1|.|TRBV11-1|.
CASSLYLGSDNEQFF
TGTGCCAGCAGCTTATATCTAGGTTCGGACAATGAGCAGTTCTTC
>TRBJ1-3|.|TRBV2|.
CASSVVKGITGNTIYF
TGTGCCAGCAGTGTGGTTAAGGGGATTACTGGAAACACCATATATTTT
>TRBJ1-6|.|TRBV18|.
CASSTESRSPLHF
TGTGCCAGCTCAACAGAATCGAGATCACCCCTCCACTTT
>TRBJ2-5|TRBD1|TRBV14|once
CASSTGTGEETQYF
TGTGCCAGCAGCACCGGGACAGGCGAAGAGACCCAGTACTTC
>TRBJ2-7|TRBD1|TRBV6-1|once
CASSDNRGRIYEQYF
TGTGCCAGCAGCGATAACAGGGGGCGAATATACGAGCAGTACTTC
>TRBJ2-1|.|TRBV11-2|.
CASTPRVGSYNEQFF
TGTGCCAGCACCCCACGGGTGGGCTCCTACAATGAGCAGTTCTTC
>TRBJ2-1|.|TRBV6-1|once
CASTPRGAGGNEQFF
TGTGCCAGCACTCCCCGCGGGGCAGGGGGGAATGAGCAGTTCTTC
>TRBJ1-2|TRBD1|TRBV7-8|.
CASSLSRTGRRGYTF
TGTGCCAGCAGCTTATCCCGGACAGGACGCCGTGGCTACACCTTC
>TRBJ2-2|TRBD2|TRBV7-6|once
CASSLVAGGTGELFF
TGTGCCAGCAGCTTAGTTGCGGGGGGCACCGGGGAGCTGTTTTTT
>TRBJ2-3|TRBD2|TRBV29-1|few
CSVKSGTDTQYF
TGCAGCGTGAAAAGCGGGACTGATACGCAGTATTTT
>TRBJ2-7|TRBD1|TRBV5-1|.
CASSLEGTGADEQYF
TGCGCCAGCAGCCTGGAAGGGACAGGGGCGGACGAGCAGTACTTC
>TRBJ1-3|.|TRBV11-3|.
CASSYGGSSGNTIYF
TGTGCCAGCAGCTATGGGGGGAGCTCTGGAAACACCATATATTTT
>TRBJ1-1|.|TRBV5-1|.
CASSLGQITEAFF
TGCGCCAGCAGCCTCGGACAAATCACTGAAGCTTTCTTT
>TRBJ2-5|.|TRBV5-1|.
CASSRNREETQYF
TGCGCCAGCAGCCGAAACCGGGAGGAGACCCAGTACTTC
>TRBJ2-5|.|TRBV29-1|.
CSGLDRKETQYF
TGCAGCGGGCTCGACAGAAAAGAGACCCAGTACTTC
>TRBJ1-5|.|TRBV25-1|once
CASSEYGGQPQHF
TGTGCCAGCAGTGAATACGGGGGTCAGCCCCAGCATTTT
>TRBJ2-5|.|TRBV29-1|.
CSASLGQTQETQYF
TGCAGCGCCTCTCTCGGACAGACCCAAGAGACCCAGTACTTC
>TRBJ1-1|.|TRBV13|medium-sized
CASSYSQGNTEAFF
TGTGCCAGCAGCTATTCCCAGGGGAACACTGAAGCTTTCTTT
>TRBJ2-5|TRBD1|TRBV30|.
CAWSADRVREETQYF
TGTGCCTGGAGTGCGGACAGGGTTCGTGAAGAGACCCAGTACTTC
>TRBJ2-1|.|TRBV5-6|.
CASSLDQGAYYNEQFF
TGTGCCAGCAGCTTGGATCAAGGGGCCTACTACAATGAGCAGTTCTTC
>TRBJ2-3|TRBD2|TRBV6-7|.
CASSSGLAAPGTQYF
TGTGCCAGCAGTTCCGGACTAGCGGCTCCCGGTACGCAGTATTTT
>TRBJ1-5|.|TRBV6-1|.
CASSEGGLQPQHF
TGTGCCAGCAGTGAAGGGGGGCTTCAGCCCCAGCATTTT
>TRBJ2-1|TRBD1|TRBV15|.
CATSAGQGAVYNEQFF
TGTGCCACCAGCGCCGGACAGGGAGCGGTCTACAATGAGCAGTTCTTC
>TRBJ2-1|TRBD1|TRBV27|.
CASSRAGGLNEQFF
TGTGCCAGCAGTCGGGCAGGGGGTCTCAATGAGCAGTTCTTC
>TRBJ2-7|.|TRBV6-1|.
CASSELGHQGSYEQYF
TGTGCCAGCAGTGAACTGGGACACCAAGGGTCCTACGAGCAGTACTTC
>TRBJ1-4|TRBD1|TRBV2|.
CASSPGQGFGSNEKLFF
TGTGCCAGCAGTCCGGGACAGGGGTTCGGGAGTAATGAAAAACTGTTTTTT
>TRBJ2-5|.|TRBV5-1|.
CASSLAAAGQETQYF
TGCGCCAGCAGCTTGGCCGCGGCAGGGCAAGAGACCCAGTACTTC
>TRBJ1-2|TRBD1|TRBV9|.
CASSRDRNYGYTF
TGTGCCAGCTCCCGGGACAGAAACTATGGCTACACCTTC
>TRBJ2-6|TRBD2|TRBV6-4|.
CASSDSGGTGANVLTF
TGTGCCAGCAGTGACTCGGGGGGGACTGGGGCCAACGTCCTGACTTTC
>TRBJ2-5|.|TRBV6-6|.
CASSYSGQQETQYF
TGTGCCAGCAGTTACTCTGGGCAGCAAGAGACCCAGTACTTC
>TRBJ2-7|TRBD2|TRBV29-1|.
CSVEVAGGLEQYF
TGCAGCGTTGAAGTAGCGGGAGGGCTTGAGCAGTACTTC
>TRBJ1-1|TRBD1|TRBV7-9|.
CASSTGTAGEAFF
TGTGCCAGCAGCACCGGGACAGCGGGTGAAGCTTTCTTT
>TRBJ2-3|TRBD2|TRBV27|.
CASSLSGRADTQYF
TGTGCCAGCAGTTTAAGTGGGAGGGCGGATACGCAGTATTTT
>TRBJ2-3|.|TRBV6-5|.
CASSSGGGLTDTQYF
TGTGCCAGCAGTTCTGGGGGGGGGCTGACAGATACGCAGTATTTT
>TRBJ1-1|.|TRBV29-1|.
CSVEGTQNTEAFF
TGCAGCGTTGAAGGGACACAGAACACTGAAGCTTTCTTT
>TRBJ2-7|TRBD1|TRBV11-1|.
CASSLQGGHEQYF
TGTGCCAGCAGCTTACAAGGGGGCCACGAGCAGTACTTC
>TRBJ1-1|TRBD1|TRBV18|.
CASSSTGTTEAFF
TGTGCCAGCTCTTCGACAGGGACCACTGAAGCTTTCTTT
>TRBJ2-7|TRBD1|TRBV6-1|.
CASSEAGQGMLYF
TGTGCCAGCAGTGAAGCAGGACAGGGTATGTTGTACTTC
>TRBJ2-3|TRBD1|TRBV5-1|once
CASSTGQGANTQYF
TGCGCCAGCAGCACAGGACAGGGGGCAAATACGCAGTATTTT
>TRBJ1-1|.|TRBV4-1|few
CASSSPTLMTEAFF
TGCGCCAGCAGCTCCCCGACATTGATGACTGAAGCTTTCTTT
>TRBJ1-1|.|TRBV7-9|.
CASTLIEDLNTEAFF
TGTGCCAGCACCTTAATAGAGGACTTGAACACTGAAGCTTTCTTT
>TRBJ1-2|TRBD1|TRBV11-3|.
CASSYRTGGSFNHGYTF
TGTGCCAGCAGCTACCGGACAGGGGGCAGTTTCAATCATGGCTACACCTTC
>TRBJ1-1|.|TRBV18|once
CASSPNSLFEAFF
TGTGCCAGCTCACCGAACAGCTTATTTGAAGCTTTCTTT
>TRBJ1-2|.|TRBV30|.
CAWDGEGSGYGYTF
TGTGCCTGGGACGGGGAGGGGTCAGGCTATGGCTACACCTTC
>TRBJ2-2|.|TRBV21-1|.
CASSNVLAGGELFF
TGTGCCAGCAGCAACGTCCTAGCGGGGGGGGAGCTGTTTTTT
>TRBJ2-5|TRBD2|TRBV5-4|.
CASSLSGGAQETQYF
TGTGCCAGCAGCCTGAGCGGGGGGGCCCAAGAGACCCAGTACTTC
>TRBJ2-1|.|TRBV9|.
CASSKQGGPHEQFF
TGTGCCAGCAGTAAACAGGGAGGGCCCCATGAGCAGTTCTTC
>TRBJ1-2|.|TRBV6-4|.
CASWLGAAGANYGYTF
TGTGCCAGCTGGTTGGGGGCTGCAGGGGCTAACTATGGCTACACCTTC
>TRBJ2-1|TRBD1|TRBV4-1|.
CASSQVLQGEQFF
TGCGCCAGCAGCCAAGTCCTACAGGGGGAGCAGTTCTTC
>TRBJ2-5|TRBD2|TRBV11-2|.
CASSLRTSYGQETQYF
TGTGCCAGCAGCTTACGGACTAGCTATGGGCAAGAGACCCAGTACTTC
>TRBJ2-2|TRBD2|TRBV2|.
CASSLTSGRARTGELFF
TGTGCCAGCAGCCTGACTAGCGGGAGGGCCCGCACCGGGGAGCTGTTTTTT
>TRBJ2-4|.|TRBV19|.
CASTSGRQNIQYF
TGTGCCAGTACCTCTGGCAGGCAGAACATTCAGTACTTC
>TRBJ2-3|.|TRBV27|.
CASISGGMNTDTQYF
TGTGCCAGCATCTCTGGCGGGATGAACACAGATACGCAGTATTTT
>TRBJ2-3|TRBD2|TRBV7-9|.
CASRRTSGSSDTQYF
TGTGCCAGCAGAAGGACTAGCGGGAGCTCAGATACGCAGTATTTT